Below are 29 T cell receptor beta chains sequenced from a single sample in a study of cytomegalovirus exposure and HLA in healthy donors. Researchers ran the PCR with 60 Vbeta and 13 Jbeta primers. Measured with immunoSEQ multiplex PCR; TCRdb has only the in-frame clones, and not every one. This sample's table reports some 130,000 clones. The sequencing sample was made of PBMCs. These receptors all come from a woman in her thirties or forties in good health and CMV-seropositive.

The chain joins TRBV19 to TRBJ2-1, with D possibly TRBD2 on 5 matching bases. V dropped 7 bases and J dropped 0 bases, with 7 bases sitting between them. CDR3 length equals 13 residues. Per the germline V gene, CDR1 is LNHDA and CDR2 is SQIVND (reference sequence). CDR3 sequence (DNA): TGTGCCAGTAACGCGGGCTCCTACAATGAGCAGTTCTTC. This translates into CASNAGSYNEQFF.

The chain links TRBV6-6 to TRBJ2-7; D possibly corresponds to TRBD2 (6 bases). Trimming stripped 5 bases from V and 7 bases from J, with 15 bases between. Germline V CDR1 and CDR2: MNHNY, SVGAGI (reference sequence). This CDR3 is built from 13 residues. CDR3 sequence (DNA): TGTGCCAGCAGTCAAGGGGACTTCCTGGAGCAGTACTTC. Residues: CASSQGDFLEQYF.

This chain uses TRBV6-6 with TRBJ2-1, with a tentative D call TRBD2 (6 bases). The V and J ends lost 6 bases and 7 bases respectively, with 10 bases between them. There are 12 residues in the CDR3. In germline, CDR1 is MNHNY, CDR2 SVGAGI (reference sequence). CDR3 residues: CASRVTRNEQFF. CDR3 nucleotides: TGTGCCAGCAGGGTGACTAGGAATGAGCAGTTCTTC.

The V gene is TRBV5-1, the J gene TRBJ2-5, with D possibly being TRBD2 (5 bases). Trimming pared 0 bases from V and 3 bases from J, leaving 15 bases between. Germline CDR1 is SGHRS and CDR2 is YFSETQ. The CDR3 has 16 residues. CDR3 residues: CASSLDFVSEEETQYF. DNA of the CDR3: TGCGCCAGCAGCTTGGATTTTGTTAGCGAGGAAGAGACCCAGTACTTC.

The CDR3, as DNA: TGTGCCAGTAGTATAGATCGTCACAGGCCCAATGAAAAACTGTTTTTT. It translates to CASSIDRHRPNEKLFF. The genes are TRBV19 and TRBJ1-4; D is possibly TRBD1 (5 bases). Germline values: CDR1 LNHDA, CDR2 SQIVND (reference sequence). V was shortened by 0 bases and J by 5 bases, with 13 bases between the two germline ends. The CDR3 has 16 amino acids.

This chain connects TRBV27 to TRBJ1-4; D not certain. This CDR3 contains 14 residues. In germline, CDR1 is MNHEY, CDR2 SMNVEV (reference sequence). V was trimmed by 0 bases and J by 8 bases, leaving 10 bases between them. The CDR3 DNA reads TGTGCCAGCAGTTTATCGGGCATAAGGGAAAAACTGTTTTTT. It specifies CASSLSGIREKLFF.

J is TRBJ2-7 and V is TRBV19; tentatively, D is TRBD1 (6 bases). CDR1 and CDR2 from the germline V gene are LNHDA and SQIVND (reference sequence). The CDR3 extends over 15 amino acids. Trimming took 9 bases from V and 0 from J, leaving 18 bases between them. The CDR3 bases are TGTGCCAGGTGGGGGACAAGACGGTCCTCCTACGAGCAGTACTTC. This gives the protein CARWGTRRSSYEQYF.

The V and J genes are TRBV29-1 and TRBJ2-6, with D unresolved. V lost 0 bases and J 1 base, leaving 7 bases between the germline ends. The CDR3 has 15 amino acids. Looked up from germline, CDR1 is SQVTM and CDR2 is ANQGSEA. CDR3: CSVEDPGSGANVLTF. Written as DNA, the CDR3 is TGCAGCGTTGAAGATCCCGGTTCTGGGGCCAACGTCCTGACTTTC.

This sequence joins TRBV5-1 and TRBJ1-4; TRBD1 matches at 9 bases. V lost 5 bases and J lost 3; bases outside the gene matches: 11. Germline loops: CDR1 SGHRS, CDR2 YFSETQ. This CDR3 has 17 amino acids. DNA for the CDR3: TGCGCCAGCAGTAACACCGGGACAGGGTTAGCTAATGAAAAACTGTTTTTT. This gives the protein CASSNTGTGLANEKLFF. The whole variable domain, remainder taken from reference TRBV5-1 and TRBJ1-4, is KAGVTQTPRYLIKTRGQQVTLSCSPISGHRSVSWYQQTPGQGLQFLFEYFSETQRNKGNFPGRFSGRQFSNSRSEMNVSTLELGDSALYLCASSNTGTGLANEKLFFGSGTQLSVL.

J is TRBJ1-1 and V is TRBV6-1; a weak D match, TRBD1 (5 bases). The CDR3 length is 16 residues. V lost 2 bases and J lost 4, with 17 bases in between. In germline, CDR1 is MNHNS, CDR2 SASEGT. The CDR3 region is CASSERWLPGGTEAFF. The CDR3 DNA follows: TGTGCCAGCAGTGAAAGGTGGTTACCGGGGGGCACTGAAGCTTTCTTT.

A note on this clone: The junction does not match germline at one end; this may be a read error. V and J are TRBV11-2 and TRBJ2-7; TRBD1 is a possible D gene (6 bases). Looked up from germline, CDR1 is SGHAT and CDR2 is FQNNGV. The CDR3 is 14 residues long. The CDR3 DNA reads TGTGCCAGCAGCTTAGATCTAAGGGACATAAGATTAAGTTTC. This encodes CASSLDLRDIRLSF.

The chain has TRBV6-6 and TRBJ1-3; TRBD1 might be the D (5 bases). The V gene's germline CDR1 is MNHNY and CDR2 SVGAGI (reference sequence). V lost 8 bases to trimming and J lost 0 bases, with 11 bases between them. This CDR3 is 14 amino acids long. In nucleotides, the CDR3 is TGTGCCAGCGGGGCTGAAAACTCTGGAAACACCATATATTTT. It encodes CASGAENSGNTIYF.

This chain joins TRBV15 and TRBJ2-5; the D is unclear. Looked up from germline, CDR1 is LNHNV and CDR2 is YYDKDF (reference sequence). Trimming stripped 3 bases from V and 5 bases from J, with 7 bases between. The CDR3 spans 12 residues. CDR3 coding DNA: TGTGCCACCAGCAGTTTAGATGAGACCCAGTACTTC. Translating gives CATSSLDETQYF. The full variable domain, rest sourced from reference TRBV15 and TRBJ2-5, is DAMVIQNPRYQVTQFGKPVTLSCSQTLNHNVMYWYQQKSSQAPKLLFHYYDKDFNNEADTPDNFQSRRPNTSFCFLDIRSPGLGDTAMYLCATSSLDETQYFGPGTRLLVL.

CDR3 nucleotides: TGTGCCAGCAGCCAGTTATCCCCTAGCGACGAGCAGTACTTC. Translating it yields CASSQLSPSDEQYF. This chain uses TRBV28 with TRBJ2-7; D perhaps matches TRBD2 (6 bases). Trimming left V 6 bases short and J 5 bases short, with 17 bases between. The CDR3 totals 14 residues. CDR1 and CDR2 (germline): MDHEN, SYDVKM.

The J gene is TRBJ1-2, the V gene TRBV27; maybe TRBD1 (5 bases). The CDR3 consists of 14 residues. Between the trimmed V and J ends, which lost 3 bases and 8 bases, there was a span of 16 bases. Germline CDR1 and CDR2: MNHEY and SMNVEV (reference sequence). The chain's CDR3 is CASSFRQGGSGYTF. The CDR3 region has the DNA TGTGCCAGCAGTTTTCGGCAGGGCGGGAGCGGCTACACCTTC.

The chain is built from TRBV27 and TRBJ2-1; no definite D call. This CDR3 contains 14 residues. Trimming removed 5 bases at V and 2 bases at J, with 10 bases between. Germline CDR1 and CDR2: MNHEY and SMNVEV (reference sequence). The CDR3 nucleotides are TGTGCCAGCAGTCTCTCAGGTCCCTACAATGAGCAGTTCTTC. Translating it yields CASSLSGPYNEQFF.

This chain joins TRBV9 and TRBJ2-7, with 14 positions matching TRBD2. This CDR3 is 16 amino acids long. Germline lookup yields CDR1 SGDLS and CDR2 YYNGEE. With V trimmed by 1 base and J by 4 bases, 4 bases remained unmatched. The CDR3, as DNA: TGTGCCAGCAGCGTATCCGGGACTAGCGGGAGTTACGAGCAGTACTTC. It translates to CASSVSGTSGSYEQYF.

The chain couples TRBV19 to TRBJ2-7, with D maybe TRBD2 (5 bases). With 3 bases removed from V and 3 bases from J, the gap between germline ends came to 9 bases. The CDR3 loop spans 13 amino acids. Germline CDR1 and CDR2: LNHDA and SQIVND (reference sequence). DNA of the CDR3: TGTGCCAGTAGTATGGACTGGAACTACGAGCAGTACTTC. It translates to CASSMDWNYEQYF.

CDR3 amino acids: CASSNQGADTEAFF. The CDR3 coding sequence is TGTGCCAGCAGTAACCAGGGGGCTGACACTGAAGCTTTCTTT. This chain links TRBV2 with TRBJ1-1, with TRBD1 matching 8 bases. Trimming cost V 5 bases and J 3 bases; bases outside gene matches: 5. CDR1 SNHLY and CDR2 FYNNEI come from the germline V gene. CDR3 length: 14 amino acids.

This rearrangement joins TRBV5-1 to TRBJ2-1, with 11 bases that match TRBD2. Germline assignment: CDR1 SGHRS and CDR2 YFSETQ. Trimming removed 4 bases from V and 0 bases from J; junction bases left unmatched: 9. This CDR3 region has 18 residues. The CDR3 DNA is TGCGCCAGCAGCACCGGGACTAGCGGTTGGAGCTCCTACAATGAGCAGTTCTTC. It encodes CASSTGTSGWSSYNEQFF.

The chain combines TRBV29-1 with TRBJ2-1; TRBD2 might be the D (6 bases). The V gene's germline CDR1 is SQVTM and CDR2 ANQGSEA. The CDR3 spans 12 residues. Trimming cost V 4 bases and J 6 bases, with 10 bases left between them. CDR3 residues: CSVVLAGNEQFF. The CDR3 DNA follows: TGCAGCGTTGTACTAGCTGGCAATGAGCAGTTCTTC.

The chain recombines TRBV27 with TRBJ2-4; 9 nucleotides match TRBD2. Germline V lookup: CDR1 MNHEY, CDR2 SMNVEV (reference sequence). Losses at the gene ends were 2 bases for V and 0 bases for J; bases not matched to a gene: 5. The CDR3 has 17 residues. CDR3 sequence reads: CASSLGREGQAKNIQYF. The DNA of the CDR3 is TGTGCCAGCAGTTTAGGGCGGGAGGGCCAAGCCAAAAACATTCAGTACTTC.

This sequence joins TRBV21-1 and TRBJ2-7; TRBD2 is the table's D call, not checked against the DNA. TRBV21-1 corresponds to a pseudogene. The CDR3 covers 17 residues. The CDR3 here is CASSTGPSLGGRYEQYF. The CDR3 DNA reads TGTGCCAGCAGCACCGGACCTTCTCTGGGGGGACGTTACGAGCAGTACTTC.

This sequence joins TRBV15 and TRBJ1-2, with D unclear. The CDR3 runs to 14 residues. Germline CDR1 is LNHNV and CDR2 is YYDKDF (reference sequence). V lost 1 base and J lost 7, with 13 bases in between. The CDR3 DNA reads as TGTGCCACCAGCAGAGTGATGGGAGACTCTGGCTACACCTTC. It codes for CATSRVMGDSGYTF.

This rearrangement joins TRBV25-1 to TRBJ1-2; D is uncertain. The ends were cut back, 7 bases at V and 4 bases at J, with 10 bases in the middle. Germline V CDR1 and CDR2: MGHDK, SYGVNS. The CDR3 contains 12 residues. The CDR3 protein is CASTHGGYGYTF. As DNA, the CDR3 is TGTGCCAGCACGCACGGTGGCTATGGCTACACCTTC.

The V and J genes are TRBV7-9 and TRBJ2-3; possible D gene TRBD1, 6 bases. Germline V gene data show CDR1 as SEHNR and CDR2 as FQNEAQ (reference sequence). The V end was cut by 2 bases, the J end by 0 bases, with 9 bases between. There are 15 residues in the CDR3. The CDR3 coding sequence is TGTGCCAGCAGCTTATTCGGACAGAGCACAGATACGCAGTATTTT. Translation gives CASSLFGQSTDTQYF. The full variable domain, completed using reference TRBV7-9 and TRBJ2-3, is DTGVSQNPRHKITKRGQNVTFRCDPISEHNRLYWYRQTLGQGPEFLTYFQNEAQLEKSRLLSDRFSAERPKGSFSTLEIQRTEQGDSAMYLCASSLFGQSTDTQYFGPGTRLTVL.

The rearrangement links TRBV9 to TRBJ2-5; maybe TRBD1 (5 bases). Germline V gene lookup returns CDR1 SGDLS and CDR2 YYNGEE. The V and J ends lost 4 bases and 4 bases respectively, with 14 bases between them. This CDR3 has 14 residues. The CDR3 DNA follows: TGTGCCAGCAGCCCTTCAGGGTCCTCAGAGACCCAGTACTTC. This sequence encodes CASSPSGSSETQYF.

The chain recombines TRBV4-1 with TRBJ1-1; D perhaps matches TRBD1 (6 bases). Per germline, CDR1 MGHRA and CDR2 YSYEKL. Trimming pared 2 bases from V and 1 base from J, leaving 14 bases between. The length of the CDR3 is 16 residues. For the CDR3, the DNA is TGCGCCAGCAGCCAAAGGCAGGGGACTAAGAACACTGAAGCTTTCTTT. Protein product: CASSQRQGTKNTEAFF.

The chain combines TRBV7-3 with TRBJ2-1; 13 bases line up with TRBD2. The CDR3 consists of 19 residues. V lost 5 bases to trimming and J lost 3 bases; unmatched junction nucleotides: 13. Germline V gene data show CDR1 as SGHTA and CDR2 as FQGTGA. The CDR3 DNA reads TGTGCCAGCAGCCCAACCGGACTAGCGGGAGACACACGCTACAATGAGCAGTTCTTC. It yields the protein CASSPTGLAGDTRYNEQFF.